This TCR beta chain was sequenced in a study of metastatic and nonmetastatic thyroid tumors. Study context: Peripheral blood and tumor or nodule samples from malignant and benign thyroid patients were compared.

MiXCR re-clonotyped the PCR reads for TCRdb. The sample records about 34,000 clones, approximately 17% being singletons. General study points: Malignant tumors reportedly showed significantly higher TCR beta diversity than benign nodules in both blood and tumor.

Every patient underwent thyroid surgery untreated. This clone was detected ten times or more. Its antigen is as yet unknown. This CDR3 region has 16 residues. From germline, CDR1 is GTSNPN and CDR2 SVGIG (reference sequence). Losses at the gene ends were 0 bases for V and 4 bases for J; bases not matched to a gene: 8. The J gene is TRBJ2-7, the V gene TRBV30, with 11 bases matching TRBD2. Sequences were obtained from blood. The sequence was collected from a female donor with papillary thyroid cancer or a benign thyroid nodule (not recorded which). Some clones in this sample may be carry-over from other donors' samples. The CDR3 nucleotides read TGTGCCTGGAGTGTGCTTACTAGCGGGAGAATGTACGAGCAGTACTTC. It is translated as CAWSVLTSGRMYEQYF.